The T cell receptor (beta chain) under discussion was sequenced for a study of T-cell memory formation after mild COVID-19. TCRdb fed the 5' RACE reads into MiXCR, producing one record per CDR3 protein. The sample lists about 180,000 distinct CDR3 sequences; about 18% were seen once. In its sample, this clonotype was seen a few times. The germline V gene encodes CDR1 KGHSH and CDR2 LQKENI. The CDR3 is 13 amino acids. V lost 2 bases and J 4 bases, leaving 8 bases between the germline ends. The sequencing sample was made of PBMCs or a T cell subset sorted from them (not recorded which). The chain has TRBV18 and TRBJ1-2, with D unclear. The clonotype was recovered from a man between 18 and 35 years old who had mild COVID-19 (a few samples of this study predate the infection). Cell type and time point are not known. The CDR3 here is CASSPDGSYGYTF. DNA for the CDR3: TGTGCCAGCTCACCAGACGGATCCTATGGCTACACCTTC.